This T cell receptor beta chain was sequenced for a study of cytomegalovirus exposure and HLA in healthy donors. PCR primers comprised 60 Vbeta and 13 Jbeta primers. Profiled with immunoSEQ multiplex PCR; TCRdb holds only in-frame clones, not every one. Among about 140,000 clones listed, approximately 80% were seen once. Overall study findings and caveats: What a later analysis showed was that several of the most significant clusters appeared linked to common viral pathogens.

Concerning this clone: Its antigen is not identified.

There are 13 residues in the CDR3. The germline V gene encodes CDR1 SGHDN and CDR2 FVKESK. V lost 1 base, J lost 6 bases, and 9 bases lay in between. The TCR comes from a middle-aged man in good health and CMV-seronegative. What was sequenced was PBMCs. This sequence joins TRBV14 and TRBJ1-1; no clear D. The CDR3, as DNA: TGTGCCAGCAGCCAAGTCAGGAGGTCTGAAGCTTTCTTT. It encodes CASSQVRRSEAFF.